This TCR beta chain stems from a study of T cells in women clearing cervical HPV infection (dated by TCRdb to 2016 to 2019). Turning to the overall study: The cases were 25 to 30 women with histologically confirmed HPV16-related CIN3 or worse, and 2 of these cases were invasive cancers. Controls were 25 women whose single incident HPV16 infection cleared within 12 months without precancer or cancer developing. Case blood was taken at the visit when the lesion was first identified, whereas control blood was taken when infection was no longer detected. For cases, a median interval of nearly 150 days, with an interquartile range of about 90 to 200 days, was observed between lesion detection and blood sampling. Since only a few of the women had HLA typing available, the possibility that HLA type was acting as a confounder could not be ruled out. This exploratory proof-of-principle case-control study, nested within the Guanacaste HPV Natural History Study in Costa Rica, compared TCR repertoires among women with different cervical HPV16 outcomes. Cases and controls were matched on year of sample collection and on age within five years. Cases had a median age of around 32 years and controls had a median age of 38, with no significant differences in baseline characteristics. In the parent cohort, around 10,000 women aged 18 or older were enrolled in Guanacaste, Costa Rica, during about 1992 to 1994 and then followed for six to eight years. Five blinded duplicates per group were added as quality controls, so that around 60 samples were obtained: roughly 50 participants and some 10 replicates. Overall study results and their limits: TRBV6-7 relative abundance was lower in cases than in controls (roughly 0.12% versus 0.17%; Bonferroni P = 0.0008). Random forest classifiers combining richness and V gene abundances distinguished cases from controls with an estimated AUC of 0.8 to 0.9. Because the number of T cells per sample was unknown, the richness differences could reflect varying T-cell content rather than repertoire biology. Significantly higher TCR repertoire richness was observed in CIN3+ cases than in controls across sequencing depths, whereas no difference in evenness was found. Because of the cross-sectional design, the study could not determine whether the associations came before infection or resulted from infection, and neither effector/memory subsets nor HPV-specific T cells were isolated.

Points on this clone: What antigen it recognizes has not been identified. Read sequence stops 3 residues before the CDR3 end, and the germline J gene provides the missing end.

TCR beta CDR3 regions were amplified by multiplex PCR using the immunoSEQ assay from an average of 1200 ng genomic DNA per sample. Primer bias was corrected in the assay by using a complete synthetic TCR repertoire to establish an amplification baseline. The amplicons were sequenced using the Illumina platform. Turning to the authors' computational methods: Sequence errors were corrected by clustering with frequency ratios and a modified nearest-neighbor algorithm, and the sequences were then analyzed in the immunoSEQ Analyzer using IMGT gene definitions. TCR richness and evenness were averaged over 20 rarefaction repeats at each rarefaction depth, excluding samples with fewer sequences than the depth. V, D and J gene relative abundances were compared between groups with Wilcoxon rank sum tests, applying FDR correction. An intraclass correlation of 95% to 97% for TCR richness and an average of 76.4% across over 65 gene segments were obtained from the blinded duplicates. TCRdb re-hosts the immuneACCESS table, in-frame sequences only. Its copies lack some clones; in the studies checked, an unresolved V gene accounts for under half of them, and the cause for the rest is not known. V and J calls and clone size are copied from that table; D and trimming were computed from the DNA. This sample's table lists approximately 52,000 clones. In total, the top ten clones hold about 1.5% of the sample.

V sheds 1 base and J sheds 3 bases, leaving 9 bases between their ends. Reading the germline V gene gives CDR1 SGHDN and CDR2 FVKESK. From its cysteine to its phenylalanine, the CDR3 spans 15 amino acids. Of the CDR3's DNA, 36 bases were read; they are in frame from base 1. Every participant had a single incident cervical HPV16 infection, and prevalent HPV16 infections were excluded. Cervical HPV DNA was detected with MY09/MY11 PCR, and genotyping was done by dot-blot hybridization. Approximately 15 mL of heparinized blood were centrifuged, and the buffy coat was aliquoted, frozen at -30°C, then stored at -80°C. QIAGEN kits were used to extract genomic DNA from buffy coat specimens.

Source material: blood buffy coat. The rearranged segments are TRBV14 and TRBJ2-2, with the D gene not clear enough to name. This clonotype originated in a woman aged 18 to 75 with a cervical HPV16 infection that either progressed to CIN3+ or cleared (not recorded which). Partial CDR3 DNA: TGTGCCAGCAGCCAAGCCCAGGTGTACACCGGGGAG. Its translation reads: CASSQAQVYTGE. The full CDR3 protein is CASSQAQVYTGELFF.